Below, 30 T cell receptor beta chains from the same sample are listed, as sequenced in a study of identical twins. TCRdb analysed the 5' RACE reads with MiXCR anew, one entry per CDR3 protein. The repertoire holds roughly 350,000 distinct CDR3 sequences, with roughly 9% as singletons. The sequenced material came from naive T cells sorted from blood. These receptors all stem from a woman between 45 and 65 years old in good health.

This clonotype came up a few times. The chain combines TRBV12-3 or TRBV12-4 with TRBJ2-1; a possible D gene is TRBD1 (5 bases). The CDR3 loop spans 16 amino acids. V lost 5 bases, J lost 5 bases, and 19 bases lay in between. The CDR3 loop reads CASSPILSGWNNEQFF. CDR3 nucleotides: TGTGCCAGCAGTCCCATTCTATCAGGGTGGAACAATGAGCAGTTCTTC.

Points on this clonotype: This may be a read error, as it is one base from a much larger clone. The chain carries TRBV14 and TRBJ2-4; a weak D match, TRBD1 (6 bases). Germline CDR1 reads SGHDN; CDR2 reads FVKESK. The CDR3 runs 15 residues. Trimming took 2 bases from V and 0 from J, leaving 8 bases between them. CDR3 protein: CASSQQGPAKNIQYF. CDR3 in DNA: TGTGCCAGCAGCCAACAGGGGCCAGCCAAAAACATTCAGTACTTC.

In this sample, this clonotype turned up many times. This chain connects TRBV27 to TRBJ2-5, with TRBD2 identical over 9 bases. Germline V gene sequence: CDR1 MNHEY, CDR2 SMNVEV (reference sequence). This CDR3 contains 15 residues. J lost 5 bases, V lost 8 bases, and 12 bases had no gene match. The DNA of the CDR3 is TGTGCCAGCCGAGACCAGCGGGAGGTACGGGAGACCCAGTACTTC. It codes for CASRDQREVRETQYF.

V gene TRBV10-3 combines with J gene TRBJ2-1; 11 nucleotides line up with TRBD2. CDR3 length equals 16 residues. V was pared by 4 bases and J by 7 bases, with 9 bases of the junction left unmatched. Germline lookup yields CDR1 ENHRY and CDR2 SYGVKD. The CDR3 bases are TGTGCCATCAGTGCCGCGACTAGCGGGGTGGATAATGAGCAGTTCTTC. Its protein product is CAISAATSGVDNEQFF.

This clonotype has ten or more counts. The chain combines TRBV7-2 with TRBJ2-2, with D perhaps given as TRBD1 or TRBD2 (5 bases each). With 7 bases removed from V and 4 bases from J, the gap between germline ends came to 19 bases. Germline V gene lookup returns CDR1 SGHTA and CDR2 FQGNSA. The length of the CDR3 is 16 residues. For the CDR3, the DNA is TGTGCCAGCACCCAAAAGAGGGGATGGGGCACCGGGGAGCTGTTTTTT. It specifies CASTQKRGWGTGELFF.

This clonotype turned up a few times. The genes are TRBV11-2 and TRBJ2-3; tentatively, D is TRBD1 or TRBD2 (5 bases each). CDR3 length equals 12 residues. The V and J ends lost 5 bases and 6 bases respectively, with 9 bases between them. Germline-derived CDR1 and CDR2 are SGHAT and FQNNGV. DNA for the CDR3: TGTGCCAGCAGCCAAGGGGAGGATACGCAGTATTTT. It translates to CASSQGEDTQYF.

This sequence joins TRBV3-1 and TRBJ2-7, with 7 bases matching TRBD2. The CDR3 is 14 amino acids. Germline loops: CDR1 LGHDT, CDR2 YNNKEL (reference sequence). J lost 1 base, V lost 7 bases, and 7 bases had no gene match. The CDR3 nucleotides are TGTGCCAGCACCCCTTTGGGGGGGTCCTACGAGCAGTACTTC. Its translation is CASTPLGGSYEQYF.

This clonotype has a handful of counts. The CDR3 bases are TGTGCCAGCAGTTCCCTTCCGGCAGGCCTCGAGGATGGCTACACCTTC. This encodes CASSSLPAGLEDGYTF. This chain joins TRBV27 and TRBJ1-2; D remains unclear. Per germline, CDR1 MNHEY and CDR2 SMNVEV (reference sequence). V was clipped by 4 bases and J by 6 bases, with 21 bases between them. This CDR3 is 16 amino acids long.

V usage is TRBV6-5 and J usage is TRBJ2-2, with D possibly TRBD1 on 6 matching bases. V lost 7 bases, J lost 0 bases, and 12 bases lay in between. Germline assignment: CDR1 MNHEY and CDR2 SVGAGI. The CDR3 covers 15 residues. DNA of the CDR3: TGTGCCAGCAAAACGGGACATACGAACACCGGGGAGCTGTTTTTT. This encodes CASKTGHTNTGELFF.

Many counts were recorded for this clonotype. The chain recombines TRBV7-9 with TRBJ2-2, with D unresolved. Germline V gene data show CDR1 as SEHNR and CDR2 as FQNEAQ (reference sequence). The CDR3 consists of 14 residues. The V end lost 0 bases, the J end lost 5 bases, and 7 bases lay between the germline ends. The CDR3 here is CASSLAEITGELFF. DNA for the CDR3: TGTGCCAGCAGCTTAGCGGAGATAACCGGGGAGCTGTTTTTT.

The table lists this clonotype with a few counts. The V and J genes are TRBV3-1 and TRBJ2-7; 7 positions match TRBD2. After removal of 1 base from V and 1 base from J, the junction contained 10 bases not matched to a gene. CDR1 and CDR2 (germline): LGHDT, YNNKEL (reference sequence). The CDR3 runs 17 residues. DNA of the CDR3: TGTGCCAGCAGCCAAGGGTGGGCGGGAGTTATGTCCTACGAGCAGTACTTC. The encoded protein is CASSQGWAGVMSYEQYF.

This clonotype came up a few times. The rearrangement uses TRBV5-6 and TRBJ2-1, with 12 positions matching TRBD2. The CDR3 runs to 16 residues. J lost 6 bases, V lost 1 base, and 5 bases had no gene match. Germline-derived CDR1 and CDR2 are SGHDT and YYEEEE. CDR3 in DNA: TGTGCCAGCAGCTTGCCCCTAGCGGGAGGGGTCAATGAGCAGTTCTTC. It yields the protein CASSLPLAGGVNEQFF.

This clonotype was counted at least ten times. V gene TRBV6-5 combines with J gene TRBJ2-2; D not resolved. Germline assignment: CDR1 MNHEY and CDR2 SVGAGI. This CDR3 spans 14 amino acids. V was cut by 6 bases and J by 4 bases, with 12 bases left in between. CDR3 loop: CASRAPWGTGELFF. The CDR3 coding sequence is TGTGCCAGCAGGGCCCCTTGGGGCACCGGGGAGCTGTTTTTT.

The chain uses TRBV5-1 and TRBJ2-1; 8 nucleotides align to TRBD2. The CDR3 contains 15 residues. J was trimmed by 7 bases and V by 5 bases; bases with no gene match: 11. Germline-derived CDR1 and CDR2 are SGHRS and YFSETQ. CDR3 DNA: TGCGCCAGCAGTTTCTCGGGAGGGCCTGGGAATGAGCAGTTCTTC. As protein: CASSFSGGPGNEQFF.

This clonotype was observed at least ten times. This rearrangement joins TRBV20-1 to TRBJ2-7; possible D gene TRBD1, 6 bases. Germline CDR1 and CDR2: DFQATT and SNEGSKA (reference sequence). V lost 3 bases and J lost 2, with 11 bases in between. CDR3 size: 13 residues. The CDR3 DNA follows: TGCAGTGCTAGTAAACAGGGCCCCTACGAGCAGTACTTC. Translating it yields CSASKQGPYEQYF.

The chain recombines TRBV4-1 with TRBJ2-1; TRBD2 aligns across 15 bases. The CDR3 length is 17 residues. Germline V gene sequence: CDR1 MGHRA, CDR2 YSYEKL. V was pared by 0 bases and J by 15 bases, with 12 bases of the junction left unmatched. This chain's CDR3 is CASSQERTSGRAGAVFF. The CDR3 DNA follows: TGCGCCAGCAGCCAAGAGAGGACTAGCGGGAGGGCCGGAGCAGTGTTCTTC.

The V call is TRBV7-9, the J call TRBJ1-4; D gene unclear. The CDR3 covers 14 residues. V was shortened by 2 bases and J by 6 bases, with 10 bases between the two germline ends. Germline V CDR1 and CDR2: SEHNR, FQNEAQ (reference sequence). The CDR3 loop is CASSLSGSDEKLFF. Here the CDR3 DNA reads TGTGCCAGCAGCTTATCTGGGTCGGATGAAAAACTGTTTTTT.

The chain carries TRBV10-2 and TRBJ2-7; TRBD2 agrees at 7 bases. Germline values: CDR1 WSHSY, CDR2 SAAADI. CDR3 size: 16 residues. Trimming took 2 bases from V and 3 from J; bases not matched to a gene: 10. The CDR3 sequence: CASSERASGPLYEQYV. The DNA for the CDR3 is TGCGCCAGCAGTGAGAGGGCTAGCGGCCCGCTCTACGAGCAGTACGTC.

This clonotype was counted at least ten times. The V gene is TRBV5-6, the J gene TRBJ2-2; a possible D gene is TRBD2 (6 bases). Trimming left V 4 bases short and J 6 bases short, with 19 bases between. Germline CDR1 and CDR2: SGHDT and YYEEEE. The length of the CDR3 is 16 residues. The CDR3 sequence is CASSKDLTWGAGELFF. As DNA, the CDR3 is TGTGCCAGCAGCAAGGATCTCACCTGGGGGGCCGGGGAGCTGTTTTTT.

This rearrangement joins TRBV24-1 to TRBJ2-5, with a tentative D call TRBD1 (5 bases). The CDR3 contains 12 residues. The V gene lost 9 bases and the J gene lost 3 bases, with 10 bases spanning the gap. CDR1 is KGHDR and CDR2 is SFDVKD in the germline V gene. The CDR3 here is CATSKGEETQYF. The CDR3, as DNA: TGTGCCACCTCCAAAGGGGAAGAGACCCAGTACTTC.

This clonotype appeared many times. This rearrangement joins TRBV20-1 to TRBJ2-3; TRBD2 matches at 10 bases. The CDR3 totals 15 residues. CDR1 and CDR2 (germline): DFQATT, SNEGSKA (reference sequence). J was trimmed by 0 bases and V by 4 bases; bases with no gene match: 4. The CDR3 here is CSATSTSGSTDTQYF. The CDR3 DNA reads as TGCAGTGCTACCTCGACTAGCGGGAGCACAGATACGCAGTATTTT.

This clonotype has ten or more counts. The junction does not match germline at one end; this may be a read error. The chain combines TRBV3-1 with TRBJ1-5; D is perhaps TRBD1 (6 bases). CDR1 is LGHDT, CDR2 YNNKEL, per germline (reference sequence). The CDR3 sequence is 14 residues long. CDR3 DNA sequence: TGCGCCAGCAGCCAAGGGGGGAGCAATCAGCCCCAGCATTTT. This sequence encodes CASSQGGSNQPQHF.

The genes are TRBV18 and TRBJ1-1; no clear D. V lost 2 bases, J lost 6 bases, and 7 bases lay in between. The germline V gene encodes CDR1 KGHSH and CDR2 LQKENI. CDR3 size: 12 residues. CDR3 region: CASSPVAAEAFF. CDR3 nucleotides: TGTGCCAGCTCACCAGTAGCCGCTGAAGCTTTCTTT. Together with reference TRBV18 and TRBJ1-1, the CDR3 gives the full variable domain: NAGVMQNPRHLVRRRGQEARLRCSPMKGHSHVYWYRQLPEEGLKFMVYLQKENIIDESGMPKERFSAEFPKEGPSILRIQQVVRGDSAAYFCASSPVAAEAFFGQGTRLTVV.

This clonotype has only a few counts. The CDR3 protein is CASSETRYTEAFF. CDR3 sequence (DNA): TGTGCCAGCAGTGAAACCAGGTACACTGAAGCTTTCTTT. V gene TRBV25-1 combines with J gene TRBJ1-1, with D unresolved. Germline assignment: CDR1 MGHDK and CDR2 SYGVNS. V dropped 2 bases and J dropped 3 bases, with 7 bases sitting between them. The CDR3 sequence is 13 residues long. Full variable domain (missing parts from reference TRBV25-1 and TRBJ1-1): EADIYQTPRYLVIGTGKKITLECSQTMGHDKMYWYQQDPGMELHLIHYSYGVNSTEKGDLSSESTVSRIRTEHFPLTLESARPSHTSQYLCASSETRYTEAFFGQGTRLTVV.

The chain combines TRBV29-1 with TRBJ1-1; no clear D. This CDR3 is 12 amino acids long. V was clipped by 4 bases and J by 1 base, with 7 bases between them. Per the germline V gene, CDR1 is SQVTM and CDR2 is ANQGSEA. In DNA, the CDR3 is TGCAGCGTTGTAAATTCGAACACTGAAGCTTTCTTT. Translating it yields CSVVNSNTEAFF.

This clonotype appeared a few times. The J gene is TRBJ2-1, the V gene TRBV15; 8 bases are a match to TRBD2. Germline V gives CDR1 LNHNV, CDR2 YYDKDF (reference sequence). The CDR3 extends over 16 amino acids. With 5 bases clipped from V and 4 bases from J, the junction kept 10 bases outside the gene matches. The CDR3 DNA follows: TGTGCCACCAGCCTCACGGGAAGCGGGGGTTACAATGAGCAGTTCTTC. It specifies CATSLTGSGGYNEQFF.

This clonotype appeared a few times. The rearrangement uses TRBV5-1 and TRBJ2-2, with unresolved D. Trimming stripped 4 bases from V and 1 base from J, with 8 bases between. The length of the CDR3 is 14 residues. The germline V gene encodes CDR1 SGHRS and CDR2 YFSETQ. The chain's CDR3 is CASSPDQNTGELFF. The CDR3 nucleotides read TGCGCCAGCAGCCCGGACCAGAACACCGGGGAGCTGTTTTTT. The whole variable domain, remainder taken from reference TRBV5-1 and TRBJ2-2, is KAGVTQTPRYLIKTRGQQVTLSCSPISGHRSVSWYQQTPGQGLQFLFEYFSETQRNKGNFPGRFSGRQFSNSRSEMNVSTLELGDSALYLCASSPDQNTGELFFGEGSRLTVL.

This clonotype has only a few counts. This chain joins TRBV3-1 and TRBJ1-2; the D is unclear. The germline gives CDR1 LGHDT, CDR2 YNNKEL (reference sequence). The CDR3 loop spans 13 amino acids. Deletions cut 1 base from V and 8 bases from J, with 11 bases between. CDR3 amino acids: CASSQVGLRGYTF. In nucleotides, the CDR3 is TGTGCCAGCAGCCAAGTGGGGTTGCGCGGCTACACCTTC.

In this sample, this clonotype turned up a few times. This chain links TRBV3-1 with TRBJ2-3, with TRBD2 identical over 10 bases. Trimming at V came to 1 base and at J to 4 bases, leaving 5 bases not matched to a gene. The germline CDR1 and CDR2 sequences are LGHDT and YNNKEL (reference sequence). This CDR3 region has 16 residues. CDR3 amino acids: CASSQGRTSGADTQYF. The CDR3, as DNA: TGTGCCAGCAGCCAAGGGAGAACTAGCGGGGCAGATACGCAGTATTTT.

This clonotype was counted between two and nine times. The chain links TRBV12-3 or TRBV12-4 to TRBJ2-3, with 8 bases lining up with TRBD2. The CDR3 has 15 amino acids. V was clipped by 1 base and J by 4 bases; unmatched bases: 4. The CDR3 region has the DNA TGTGCCAGCAGTTTAGTCACGGGGGGGGCAGATACGCAGTATTTT. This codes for CASSLVTGGADTQYF.